This passage covers 16 T cell receptor beta chains from one sample sequenced in a study of early T cells in non-severe SARS-CoV-2 infection. A single record per CDR3 protein comes from TCRdb applying MiXCR to the 5' RACE reads. The table shows fewer than 120,000 distinct CDR3 sequences, with around an eighth occurring only once. Specimen: whole blood, collected at baseline. These receptors came from an adult who was a healthcare worker with PCR-confirmed SARS-CoV-2 infection or an uninfected control (not recorded which).

This clonotype occurred a few times. The chain couples TRBV5-1 to TRBJ2-1, with 10 bases identical to TRBD1. Germline CDR1 and CDR2: SGHRS and YFSETQ. Trimming cost V 4 bases and J 9 bases; bases outside gene matches: 13. CDR3 length equals 16 residues. The CDR3 DNA reads as TGCGCCAGCAGCCCGCGGGGGACAGGGGCAAGGGGTGAGCAGTTCTTC. Residues: CASSPRGTGARGEQFF.

This chain joins TRBV20-1 and TRBJ2-6, with a tentative D call TRBD1 (5 bases). The germline V gene has CDR1 DFQATT and CDR2 SNEGSKA (reference sequence). V dropped 6 bases and J dropped 9 bases, with 9 bases sitting between them. This CDR3 is 11 amino acids long. CDR3 protein: CSALDSNVLTF. CDR3 nucleotide sequence: TGCAGTGCGCTTGACAGCAACGTCCTGACTTTC.

The chain has TRBV2 and TRBJ2-7, with D possibly called TRBD1 or TRBD2 (5 bases each). The CDR3 runs to 13 residues. The germline V gene has CDR1 SNHLY and CDR2 FYNNEI. V was clipped by 1 base and J by 3 bases, with 7 bases between them. The DNA for the CDR3 is TGTGCCAGCAGTGAAGTTGGGGGCTACGAGCAGTACTTC. Protein product: CASSEVGGYEQYF.

V is TRBV7-2 and J is TRBJ1-1; D is unresolved. The length of the CDR3 is 13 residues. Germline CDR1 reads SGHTA; CDR2 reads FQGNSA. V shed 5 bases and J shed 7 bases, with 14 bases lying between them. The CDR3: CASSRAWALEAFF. CDR3 coding DNA: TGTGCCAGCAGCCGCGCTTGGGCACTTGAAGCTTTCTTT. Based on the CDR3 plus reference TRBV7-2 and TRBJ1-1, the full variable domain is GAGVSQSPSNKVTEKGKDVELRCDPISGHTALYWYRQSLGQGLEFLIYFQGNSAPDKSGLPSDRFSAERTGGSVSTLTIQRTQQEDSAVYLCASSRAWALEAFFGQGTRLTVV.

This clonotype was recorded many times. The rearrangement uses TRBV7-9 and TRBJ2-5, with TRBD1 matching over 7 bases. This CDR3 is 14 amino acids long. The J segment lost 2 bases and the V segment lost 5 bases, leaving 5 bases of the junction unmatched. Germline values: CDR1 SEHNR, CDR2 FQNEAQ (reference sequence). The CDR3 sequence is CASSRDSAQETQYF. CDR3 coding DNA: TGTGCCAGCAGCAGGGACAGCGCGCAAGAGACCCAGTACTTC. Complete variable domain (other parts from reference TRBV7-9 and TRBJ2-5): DTGVSQNPRHKITKRGQNVTFRCDPISEHNRLYWYRQTLGQGPEFLTYFQNEAQLEKSRLLSDRFSAERPKGSFSTLEIQRTEQGDSAMYLCASSRDSAQETQYFGPGTRLLVL.

V and J are TRBV19 and TRBJ1-3; unclear D gene. CDR1 is LNHDA and CDR2 is SQIVND in the germline V gene (reference sequence). Trimming cost V 5 bases and J 8 bases, with 16 bases left between them. The CDR3 contains 14 residues. This CDR3 is CASSPRRSPYTIYF. The DNA for the CDR3 is TGTGCCAGTAGTCCACGACGAAGCCCATACACCATATATTTT.

The chain employs TRBV11-2 and TRBJ2-7; 7 bases fit TRBD2. V was clipped by 6 bases and J by 0 bases; unmatched bases: 5. Germline CDR1 is SGHAT and CDR2 is FQNNGV. This CDR3 is 14 amino acids long. The CDR3 nucleotides read TGTGCCAGCAGTCTCCGGGAGGACTCCTACGAGCAGTACTTC. This gives the protein CASSLREDSYEQYF.

In its sample, this clonotype was seen a few times. The chain joins TRBV20-1 to TRBJ2-7, with D perhaps matching TRBD1 (5 bases). Germline V gene lookup returns CDR1 DFQATT and CDR2 SNEGSKA (reference sequence). The germline V and J ends were trimmed by 4 bases and 2 bases, with 12 bases remaining between them. The CDR3 sequence is 13 residues long. The CDR3 sequence is CSAKRDSTYEQYF. Here the CDR3 DNA reads TGCAGTGCTAAACGAGACAGTACCTACGAGCAGTACTTC.

This clonotype was seen more than once but under ten times. The chain joins TRBV11-2 to TRBJ2-5, with 7 bases aligning to TRBD1. CDR3 size: 15 residues. Germline CDR1 is SGHAT and CDR2 is FQNNGV. V shed 6 bases, J shed 4 bases, and the junction held 11 bases outside the gene matches. CDR3 coding DNA: TGTGCCAGCAGAACAATACGGGACAGTCGAGAGACCCAGTACTTC. It translates to CASRTIRDSRETQYF. Full variable domain (rest looked up from reference TRBV11-2 and TRBJ2-5): EAGVAQSPRYKIIEKRQSVAFWCNPISGHATLYWYQQILGQGPKLLIQFQNNGVVDDSQLPKDRFSAERLKGVDSTLKIQPAKLEDSAVYLCASRTIRDSRETQYFGPGTRLLVL.

The CDR3, as DNA: TGTGCCAGTAGGGGGGTACTAGAAGCCACAGATACGCAGTATTTT. Encoded protein: CASRGVLEATDTQYF. The rearrangement joins TRBV19 to TRBJ2-3; perhaps D is TRBD1 or TRBD2 (5 bases each). The germline V gene has CDR1 LNHDA and CDR2 SQIVND (reference sequence). Between the trimmed V and J ends, which lost 6 bases and 2 bases, there was a span of 15 bases. The CDR3 runs 15 residues.

The chain combines TRBV6-1 with TRBJ2-2, with unresolved D. V was shortened by 8 bases and J by 6 bases, with 16 bases between the two germline ends. The CDR3 covers 14 residues. Germline assignment: CDR1 MNHNS and CDR2 SASEGT. CDR3 nucleotide sequence: TGTGCCAGCCGGAGAGTTCCCCTAGCCGGGGAGCTGTTTTTT. Its protein product is CASRRVPLAGELFF.

This clonotype occurred a few times. The chain employs TRBV12-3 or TRBV12-4 and TRBJ2-3, with D tentatively TRBD2 (5 bases). V lost 3 bases and J 1 base, leaving 11 bases between the germline ends. CDR3 length equals 15 residues. Written as DNA, the CDR3 is TGTGCCAGCAGTTTTCGGGGTCGGCGCACAGATACGCAGTATTTT. Amino acid sequence: CASSFRGRRTDTQYF.

A few counts support this clonotype. The chain combines TRBV10-3 with TRBJ2-7; the D gene is possibly TRBD1 (6 bases). This CDR3 has 15 residues. V was cut by 3 bases and J by 3 bases, with 15 bases left in between. From germline, CDR1 is ENHRY and CDR2 SYGVKD. CDR3: CAISDPGAAGYEQYF. CDR3 coding DNA: TGTGCCATCAGTGACCCAGGGGCGGCGGGCTACGAGCAGTACTTC.

Many counts were recorded for this clonotype. The chain has TRBV20-1 and TRBJ2-7, with TRBD1 matching 8 bases. J lost 3 bases, V lost 3 bases, and 7 bases had no gene match. The CDR3 totals 14 residues. Germline V gives CDR1 DFQATT, CDR2 SNEGSKA (reference sequence). CDR3 in amino acids: CSARGTGEDYEQYF. The CDR3 DNA follows: TGCAGTGCTAGGGGGACAGGTGAAGACTACGAGCAGTACTTC.

This clonotype was seen a few times. The V call is TRBV2, the J call TRBJ1-5, with D uncertain. This CDR3 region has 15 residues. V was pared by 6 bases and J by 2 bases, with 14 bases between. Germline CDR1 and CDR2: SNHLY and FYNNEI. The CDR3 nucleotides read TGTGCCAGCAGGGATGAGGAGTCAGGCAATCAGCCCCAGCATTTT. Amino acids: CASRDEESGNQPQHF.

In DNA, the CDR3 is TGTGCCAGCAGTTCCTCGGGACAGGGTTACAATGAGCAGTTCTTC. Its protein is CASSSSGQGYNEQFF. The chain combines TRBV12-3 or TRBV12-4 with TRBJ2-1; 9 bases fit TRBD1. This CDR3 is built from 15 residues. J gave up 4 bases and V 4 bases, and 5 bases lay outside the gene matches.